What follows are 7 T cell receptor beta chains derived from one specimen sequenced in a study of tumor-infiltrating lymphocytes in primary liver carcinoma. A constant-region primer primed TCR beta cDNA synthesis from 400 to 600 ng of total RNA. Amplification in three nested multiplex PCR rounds with slightly modified ARM-PCR gave rise to TCR beta libraries. PCR rounds one and two used TRBV1-TRBV30 forward primers with a C-beta reverse primer for about 11 cycles each. TCRdb processed the multiplex PCR reads anew with MiXCR; each CDR3 protein has one entry. In the table there are about 190,000 distinct CDR3 sequences, 70% to 90% of which are singletons. Bulk tissue was left unsorted, and RNA and DNA were co-extracted from about 20-30 mg of it. The specimen was tumor tissue from primary liver carcinoma. The receptors come from a man in his forties with primary liver carcinoma and hepatitis B virus infection.

With respect to this clonotype: The germline gene is not matched at one end of the junction; a read error may be the cause. The chain uses TRBV4-1 and TRBJ2-6; D is uncertain. There are 13 residues in the CDR3. CDR1 is MGHRA, CDR2 YSYEKL, per germline. The CDR3 reads CPSSQVGANVLTF. The CDR3 DNA reads TGCCCCAGTAGCCAAGTTGGGGCCAACGTCCTGACTTTC.

Note on this clonotype: Compared with germline, one end of the junction differs, possibly owing to a read error. V and J are TRBV12-3 or TRBV12-4 and TRBJ2-7; D gene uncertain. This CDR3 comprises 15 residues. The CDR3, as DNA: TGTGCCAGTAGTTTATTGGTAGGGATAAAGAACGAGCAGTACTTC. Its protein is CASSLLVGIKNEQYF.

Worth noting for this clonotype: No conserved phenylalanine or tryptophan ends this CDR3, so it is likely a read error. The chain couples TRBV10-2 to TRBJ2-7, with D unresolved. CDR3 length equals 12 residues. Per the germline V gene, CDR1 is WSHSY and CDR2 is SAAADI. CDR3 sequence (DNA): TGCCCCAGTAGTGATGACAACCACGAGCAGTACTTA. Translating it yields CPSSDDNHEQYL.

Comments on this clonotype: One end of the junction fails to match germline, which may point to a read error. V gene TRBV11-2 combines with J gene TRBJ2-2; D remains ambiguous. The germline gives CDR1 SGHAT, CDR2 FQNNGV. There are 16 residues in the CDR3. CDR3 nucleotide sequence: TGTGCCAGTAGCTACCGCACGGTGGTGAACAGCGGGGAGCTGTTTTTT. It specifies CASSYRTVVNSGELFF.

This clonotype came up once. Relative to the germline gene, one junction end is altered; a read error may explain this. The J gene is TRBJ2-5, the V gene TRBV6-2 or TRBV6-3; D possibly matches TRBD1 or TRBD2 (5 bases each). Looked up from germline, CDR1 is MNHEY and CDR2 is SVGEGT. CDR3 length: 14 amino acids. The DNA of the CDR3 is TGTGTCAGCACCCCCCAGGGAGCCCAAGAGACCCAGTATTTC. Protein product: CVSTPQGAQETQYF.

Comments on this clonotype: The CDR3 carries no conserved terminal phenylalanine or tryptophan, so it likely arises from a read error. The chain uses TRBV29-1 and TRBJ2-3; 10 bases map to TRBD1. The CDR3 is 14 residues long. Germline values: CDR1 SQVTM, CDR2 ANQGSEA. The V segment lost 4 bases and the J segment 4 bases; nucleotides outside the gene matches: 5. CDR3 DNA: TGCAGCGTTGTGGGACAGGGGAGTTCAGATACGCAGTATTCT. Its translation: CSVVGQGSSDTQYS.

The J gene is TRBJ2-7, the V gene TRBV5-1; unclear D gene. Germline V gene data show CDR1 as SGHRS and CDR2 as YFSETQ. The CDR3 has 15 amino acids. The V end lost 6 bases, the J end lost 7 bases, and 23 bases lay between the germline ends. This chain's CDR3 is CASNRTQDQTGEQYF. CDR3 in DNA: TGCGCCAGCAACCGGACCCAAGACCAAACCGGGGAGCAGTACTTC. Full variable domain (rest looked up from reference TRBV5-1 and TRBJ2-7): KAGVTQTPRYLIKTRGQQVTLSCSPISGHRSVSWYQQTPGQGLQFLFEYFSETQRNKGNFPGRFSGRQFSNSRSEMNVSTLELGDSALYLCASNRTQDQTGEQYFGPGTRLTVT.